These 24 T cell receptor beta chains share one sample of origin, sequenced in a study of cytomegalovirus exposure and HLA in healthy donors. The PCR was carried out with 60 Vbeta primers and 13 Jbeta primers. Profiled with immunoSEQ multiplex PCR; TCRdb holds only in-frame clones, not every one. The table lists about 160,000 clones, 70% to 80% of them singletons. The sample consisted of PBMCs. The source is a man between 25 and 39 years old in good health and CMV-seropositive.

The CDR3 coding sequence is TGTGCCAGCAGTCCGGGACACTATCCCACTGAAGCTTTCTTT. Encoded protein: CASSPGHYPTEAFF. The V gene is TRBV6-4, the J gene TRBJ1-1, with D possibly matching TRBD1 (6 bases). The V end lost 5 bases, the J end lost 4 bases, and 14 bases lay between the germline ends. Per the germline V gene, CDR1 is MRHNA and CDR2 is SNTAGT. This CDR3 has 14 amino acids.

This clone was found a few times. The rearrangement links TRBV19 to TRBJ1-5, with TRBD1 matching over 7 bases. V gave up 6 bases and J gave up 8 bases; unmatched junction bases: 10. The CDR3 is 14 amino acids. CDR1 and CDR2 from the germline V gene are LNHDA and SQIVND (reference sequence). CDR3 DNA sequence: TGTGCCAGTAGGAACGGACAGGCATGGGAGCCCCAGCATTTT. Translating gives CASRNGQAWEPQHF.

This clone was detected a few times. This chain joins TRBV5-1 and TRBJ2-2; 9 bases are a match to TRBD1. Germline CDR1 is SGHRS and CDR2 is YFSETQ. This CDR3 is built from 16 residues. J lost 3 bases, V lost 4 bases, and 7 bases had no gene match. CDR3 amino acids: CASSLTGGGDTGELFF. The CDR3 bases are TGCGCCAGCAGCCTGACAGGGGGTGGTGACACCGGGGAGCTGTTTTTT.

The V and J genes are TRBV5-5 and TRBJ2-1; 12 nucleotides match TRBD1. V shed 3 bases and J 10 bases; nucleotides not matched to a gene: 5. This CDR3 is built from 14 residues. Germline CDR1 reads SGHKS; CDR2 reads YYEKEE (reference sequence). Here the CDR3 reads CASSSGQGAREQFF. DNA of the CDR3: TGTGCCAGCAGCTCGGGACAGGGGGCGAGGGAGCAGTTCTTC.

The chain joins TRBV19 to TRBJ1-2; D gene unclear. Germline CDR1 LNHDA, CDR2 SQIVND (reference sequence). The CDR3 is 13 amino acids. Between the trimmed V and J ends, which lost 3 bases and 3 bases, there was a span of 8 bases. The CDR3 bases are TGTGCCAGTAGTATTCACAGAGACTATGGCTACACCTTC. Translated, it gives CASSIHRDYGYTF.

This sequence joins TRBV7-6 and TRBJ2-7, with 8 bases that match TRBD2. V was pared by 3 bases and J by 7 bases, with 17 bases of the junction left unmatched. Germline V gene sequence: CDR1 SGHVS, CDR2 FNYEAQ. This CDR3 has 17 residues. The CDR3: CASSFWPLGAGAREQYF. The DNA of the CDR3 is TGTGCCAGCAGCTTCTGGCCTCTAGGAGCGGGGGCGAGGGAGCAGTACTTC.

The CDR3 reads CASSLGGQGEKLFF. The CDR3 coding sequence is TGCGCCAGCAGCCTTGGGGGCCAGGGTGAAAAACTGTTTTTT. The chain has TRBV5-1 and TRBJ1-4, with D possibly being TRBD1 (6 bases). The CDR3 covers 14 residues. V was pared by 4 bases and J by 7 bases, with 14 bases between. The germline gives CDR1 SGHRS, CDR2 YFSETQ.

The CDR3 protein is CASSRDRGPNEQYF. For the CDR3, the DNA is TGTGCCAGCAGCCGGGACAGGGGGCCCAACGAGCAGTACTTC. This rearrangement joins TRBV6-1 to TRBJ2-7; 12 bases agree with TRBD1. Germline trimming cut 6 bases from V and 5 bases from J; bases unmatched to any gene: 5. Per the germline V gene, CDR1 is MNHNS and CDR2 is SASEGT. This CDR3 contains 14 residues.

The chain has TRBV30 and TRBJ2-7; no clear D gene. The V gene lost 3 bases and the J gene lost 5 bases, with 11 bases spanning the gap. This CDR3 has 12 residues. Germline loops: CDR1 GTSNPN, CDR2 SVGIG (reference sequence). The CDR3 is CAWSAVGDEQYF. The DNA for the CDR3 is TGTGCCTGGAGCGCTGTCGGTGACGAGCAGTACTTC.

This clone turned up a few times. The J gene is TRBJ1-6, the V gene TRBV7-9, with D perhaps TRBD1 (6 bases). The V end lost 0 bases, the J end lost 8 bases, and 11 bases lay between the germline ends. The CDR3 extends over 15 amino acids. The germline gives CDR1 SEHNR, CDR2 FQNEAQ (reference sequence). The CDR3 nucleotides read TGTGCCAGCAGCTTAGCAGTGGCAGGGGATTCACCCCTCCACTTT. Its protein is CASSLAVAGDSPLHF.

This clone has a single count. The chain uses TRBV30 and TRBJ2-5; 13 bases agree with TRBD2. This CDR3 is built from 16 residues. V shed 4 bases and J 1 base; nucleotides not matched to a gene: 6. Germline V gene data show CDR1 as GTSNPN and CDR2 as SVGIG (reference sequence). The CDR3 DNA is TGTGCCTGGACTCGGACTAGCGGGGGCCGCCAAGAGACCCAGTACTTC. This encodes CAWTRTSGGRQETQYF.

This sequence joins TRBV11-2 and TRBJ2-7; possibly TRBD1 for D (6 bases). Per the germline V gene, CDR1 is SGHAT and CDR2 is FQNNGV. Trimming took 6 bases from V and 3 from J, leaving 15 bases between them. This CDR3 is built from 14 residues. The CDR3, as DNA: TGTGCCAGCAGATCAACAGGGTTCGGCTACGAGCAGTACTTC. Protein: CASRSTGFGYEQYF. The full variable domain, in which reference TRBV11-2 and TRBJ2-7 provide the parts outside the CDR3, is EAGVAQSPRYKIIEKRQSVAFWCNPISGHATLYWYQQILGQGPKLLIQFQNNGVVDDSQLPKDRFSAERLKGVDSTLKIQPAKLEDSAVYLCASRSTGFGYEQYFGPGTRLTVT.

The chain uses TRBV5-6 and TRBJ2-3; 7 bases map to TRBD1. This CDR3 has 14 amino acids. Trimming removed 4 bases from V and 2 bases from J; junction bases left unmatched: 4. Germline CDR1 and CDR2: SGHDT and YYEEEE. Here the CDR3 DNA reads TGTGCCAGCAGCGAGGGACAGTCCACAGATACGCAGTATTTT. It yields the protein CASSEGQSTDTQYF.

The CDR3 DNA follows: TGTGCCAGCAGCTTGGGGACACTCCTCACCTACGAGCAGTACTTC. Translation: CASSLGTLLTYEQYF. The genes are TRBV5-6 and TRBJ2-7; D possibly corresponds to TRBD1 (5 bases). The CDR3 runs to 15 residues. Trimming took 0 bases from V and 2 from J, leaving 12 bases between them. Germline assignment: CDR1 SGHDT and CDR2 YYEEEE.

The V gene is TRBV4-3, the J gene TRBJ1-2, with D perhaps TRBD1 (5 bases). V was trimmed by 0 bases and J by 8 bases, leaving 10 bases between them. Looked up from germline, CDR1 is LGHNA and CDR2 is YSLEER. This CDR3 is built from 13 residues. CDR3 nucleotide sequence: TGCGCCAGCAGCCAAGACAGGGTCGGCGGCTACACCTTC. It codes for CASSQDRVGGYTF.

V usage is TRBV29-1 and J usage is TRBJ2-3, with 8 bases that match TRBD2. Losses at the gene ends were 4 bases for V and 2 bases for J; bases not matched to a gene: 5. This CDR3 region has 14 residues. Germline V gene lookup returns CDR1 SQVTM and CDR2 ANQGSEA. CDR3 protein: CSVGSGAITDTQYF. The CDR3 nucleotides read TGCAGCGTTGGTAGCGGGGCCATCACAGATACGCAGTATTTT.

This clone was detected only once. This chain links TRBV5-6 with TRBJ1-4; D possibly corresponds to TRBD1 (5 bases). The germline V and J ends were trimmed by 2 bases and 7 bases, with 12 bases remaining between them. CDR1 SGHDT and CDR2 YYEEEE come from the germline V gene. CDR3 length: 14 residues. As DNA, the CDR3 is TGTGCCAGCAGCTTTGAAGGGGCGGCTGAAAAACTGTTTTTT. Translated, it gives CASSFEGAAEKLFF. Filled out from reference TRBV5-6 and TRBJ1-4, the complete variable domain reads DAGVTQSPTHLIKTRGQQVTLRCSPKSGHDTVSWYQQALGQGPQFIFQYYEEEERQRGNFPDRFSGHQFPNYSSELNVNALLLGDSALYLCASSFEGAAEKLFFGSGTQLSVL.

The chain employs TRBV4-1 and TRBJ2-7; a weak D match, TRBD2 (6 bases). Germline CDR1 MGHRA, CDR2 YSYEKL. Trimming removed 0 bases at V and 2 bases at J, with 11 bases between. There are 15 residues in the CDR3. The DNA of the CDR3 is TGCGCCAGCAGCCAAGACCTGGGACTCACCTACGAGCAGTACTTC. Translation: CASSQDLGLTYEQYF.

This clone was found a few times. This chain joins TRBV19 and TRBJ1-5; D uncertain. The germline CDR1 and CDR2 sequences are LNHDA and SQIVND (reference sequence). V gave up 7 bases and J gave up 1 base, with 14 bases separating them. This CDR3 has 15 residues. This chain's CDR3 is CASTWGVASNQPQHF. The CDR3 DNA is TGTGCCAGTACATGGGGAGTGGCGAGCAATCAGCCCCAGCATTTT.

The genes are TRBV5-4 and TRBJ2-5; 9 nucleotides agree with TRBD2. This CDR3 region has 20 residues. The ends lost 0 bases at V and 3 bases at J; junction bases unmatched: 18. Germline loops: CDR1 SGHNT, CDR2 YYREEE (reference sequence). The DNA for the CDR3 is TGTGCCAGCAGCTTGGACTCGAGTTTTCTAGCGGGGAGTGGGGAAGAGACCCAGTACTTC. As protein: CASSLDSSFLAGSGEETQYF.

The chain uses TRBV15 and TRBJ2-7; TRBD1 matches 9 bases. Germline-derived CDR1 and CDR2 are LNHNV and YYDKDF (reference sequence). Trimming at V came to 3 bases and at J to 3 bases, leaving 0 bases not matched to a gene. The CDR3 loop spans 13 amino acids. CDR3 sequence reads: CATSRTGGYEQYF. CDR3 in DNA: TGTGCCACCAGCAGGACAGGGGGCTACGAGCAGTACTTC.

The V call is TRBV28, the J call TRBJ2-7; weak D call: TRBD1 (5 bases). CDR3 size: 12 residues. Germline V lookup: CDR1 MDHEN, CDR2 SYDVKM. The germline V and J ends were trimmed by 3 bases and 7 bases, with 10 bases remaining between them. The CDR3, as DNA: TGTGCCAGCAGTTTTCTGGGGCGAGAGCAGTACTTC. As protein: CASSFLGREQYF.

The V call is TRBV7-8, the J call TRBJ2-7; maybe TRBD1 (6 bases). The CDR3 is 13 residues long. Germline CDR1 SGHVS, CDR2 FQNEAQ. The V gene lost 5 bases and the J gene lost 2 bases, with 10 bases spanning the gap. CDR3 residues: CASSPGQTYEQYF. The CDR3 DNA reads TGTGCCAGCAGCCCAGGACAGACCTACGAGCAGTACTTC. Complete variable domain (other parts from reference TRBV7-8 and TRBJ2-7): GAGVSQSPRYKVAKRGQDVALRCDPISGHVSLFWYQQALGQGPEFLTYFQNEAQLDKSGLPSDRFFAERPEGSVSTLKIQRTQQEDSAVYLCASSPGQTYEQYFGPGTRLTVT.

This chain joins TRBV5-3 and TRBJ1-2; D is ambiguous. TRBV5-3 is marked as an open reading frame, function uncertain. The CDR3 is 14 amino acids. Trimming removed 4 bases at V and 8 bases at J, with 18 bases between. The CDR3: CARSTGPGTCGYTF. For the CDR3, the DNA is TGTGCCAGAAGCACGGGTCCGGGAACGTGCGGCTACACCTTC.